The 27 T cell receptor beta chains given below trace back to one sample, sequenced in a study of quantifying T cell responses using KT2 cells (dated by TCRdb to about 2017). Some background on the complete study: RNA was DNase-treated and reverse transcribed with TCR alpha and beta constant-region primers, mostly using SuperScript III.

Libraries were constructed by UMI-ligation and nested PCR. The instrument given in TCRdb is Illumina MiSeq. Using T4 RNA ligase 1, a single-stranded oligonucleotide bearing the Illumina SP2 sequence plus a UMI was ligated onto the 3' end of the cDNA. PCR1 used about 4 cycles (98 degrees C 15 s, 69 degrees C 30 s, 72 degrees C 40 s), and the beta primer was an equimolar mix of RC1.1 and RC1.2 that covered TRBC1 and TRBC2. The public reads were reanalyzed by TCRdb: fastp trimming at Q25, MiXCR alignment, in-frame beta chains only. Rows matching on CDR3 protein sequence are summarized as one entry with the most common DNA and genes. Within this sample are fewer than 45,000 distinct CDR3 sequences, with over 15% of them counted one time only. 43% of the sample belongs to the ten largest clones. The specimen sequenced was PBMCs spiked with cells of the T cell clone KT2. The receptors here all came from a human donor.

This chain joins TRBV3-1 and TRBJ2-5; D could derive from TRBD1 or TRBD2 (5 bases each). From germline, CDR1 is LGHDT and CDR2 YNNKEL (reference sequence). This CDR3 is 17 amino acids long. The V end lost 4 bases, the J end lost 5 bases, and 23 bases lay between the germline ends. The CDR3 region is CASSRRKAGANVETQYF. Here the CDR3 DNA reads TGTGCCAGCAGCCGCCGGAAAGCCGGGGCCAACGTGGAGACCCAGTACTTC.

This clonotype was counted ten times or more. The chain carries TRBV5-1 and TRBJ2-1; weak D call: TRBD2 (5 bases). Germline V gene sequence: CDR1 SGHRS, CDR2 YFSETQ. This CDR3 contains 15 residues. The V gene lost 0 bases and the J gene lost 7 bases, with 14 bases spanning the gap. The CDR3 DNA is TGCGCCAGCAGCTTGGATGCCGGGGTTCCGAATGAGCAGTTCTTC. This encodes CASSLDAGVPNEQFF.

This clonotype was counted at least ten times. The genes are TRBV30 and TRBJ1-1; TRBD1 might be the D (5 bases). Deletions cut 0 bases from V and 7 bases from J, with 15 bases between. The CDR3 totals 14 residues. Germline-derived CDR1 and CDR2 are GTSNPN and SVGIG (reference sequence). Here the CDR3 reads CAWSVGRGTDEAFF. CDR3 nucleotides: TGTGCCTGGAGTGTAGGTAGGGGTACGGATGAAGCTTTCTTT.

This clonotype turned up a few times. The genes are TRBV5-4 and TRBJ1-2; D unresolved. This CDR3 region has 15 residues. Germline CDR1 is SGHNT and CDR2 is YYREEE (reference sequence). Trimming stripped 3 bases from V and 4 bases from J, with 16 bases between. The CDR3 loop reads CASSYMTRTVYGYTF. The CDR3 coding sequence is TGTGCCAGCAGCTATATGACTAGGACGGTCTATGGCTACACCTTC.

The chain employs TRBV29-1 and TRBJ2-1; the match to TRBD2 covers 14 bases. Germline V gene data show CDR1 as SQVTM and CDR2 as ANQGSEA. V gave up 6 bases and J gave up 0 bases; unmatched junction bases: 7. This CDR3 is built from 17 residues. CDR3 DNA: TGCAGCGTCCCAAGGGGGACTAGCGGGAGCTCCTACAATGAGCAGTTCTTC. This sequence encodes CSVPRGTSGSSYNEQFF.

V usage is TRBV4-1 and J usage is TRBJ1-1, with D unclear. CDR1 is MGHRA, CDR2 YSYEKL, per germline. The V and J ends lost 0 bases and 5 bases respectively, with 10 bases between them. The CDR3 extends over 14 amino acids. The CDR3 sequence is CASSQDAGVTEAFF. In nucleotides, the CDR3 is TGCGCCAGCAGCCAAGATGCCGGGGTTACTGAAGCTTTCTTT.

The chain carries TRBV15 and TRBJ2-6; D gene uncertain. This CDR3 comprises 16 residues. V was pared by 0 bases and J by 0 bases, with 6 bases between. Germline V lookup: CDR1 LNHNV, CDR2 YYDKDF (reference sequence). The CDR3 bases are TGTGCCACCAGCAGAGAGAGGTCCTCTGGGGCCAACGTCCTGACTTTC. It codes for CATSRERSSGANVLTF.

The chain couples TRBV5-4 to TRBJ2-5; D possibly corresponds to TRBD1 (6 bases). Germline loops: CDR1 SGHNT, CDR2 YYREEE (reference sequence). CDR3 length: 14 residues. Deletions cut 2 bases from V and 2 bases from J, with 10 bases between. DNA for the CDR3: TGTGCCAGCAGCTTAACCGGGACACAAGAGACCCAGTACTTC. It codes for CASSLTGTQETQYF. Full variable domain (missing parts from reference TRBV5-4 and TRBJ2-5): ETGVTQSPTHLIKTRGQQVTLRCSSQSGHNTVSWYQQALGQGPQFIFQYYREEENGRGNFPPRFSGLQFPNYSSELNVNALELDDSALYLCASSLTGTQETQYFGPGTRLLVL.

The genes are TRBV6-1 and TRBJ1-5, with D uncertain. Trimming cost V 2 bases and J 7 bases, with 6 bases left between them. From germline, CDR1 is MNHNS and CDR2 SASEGT. CDR3 length equals 12 residues. CDR3 in amino acids: CASSELRQPQHF. CDR3 bases: TGTGCCAGCAGTGAACTTCGACAGCCCCAGCATTTT.

This clonotype was detected only a few times. J is TRBJ1-5 and V is TRBV5-6; no reliable D call. The CDR3 consists of 15 residues. Trimming left V 0 bases short and J 0 bases short, with 7 bases between. Germline CDR1 is SGHDT and CDR2 is YYEEEE. CDR3 coding DNA: TGTGCCAGCAGCTTGGGGCGGTATAGCAATCAGCCCCAGCATTTT. Amino acids: CASSLGRYSNQPQHF.

CDR3 sequence (DNA): TGCGCCAGCAGCTACCTAGCGGGAGGCTCCACAGATACGCAGTATTTT. Translating gives CASSYLAGGSTDTQYF. This chain joins TRBV5-1 and TRBJ2-3; 11 nucleotides match TRBD2. CDR1 and CDR2 (germline): SGHRS, YFSETQ. This CDR3 region has 16 residues. V trimming: 3 bases; J trimming: 2 bases; junction bases outside the gene matches: 5.

This clonotype was counted only a few times. The V and J genes are TRBV4-1 and TRBJ2-7, with 10 bases matching TRBD2. This CDR3 has 17 residues. Germline values: CDR1 MGHRA, CDR2 YSYEKL. The junction had 11 bases not matched to a gene; V was cut back by 2 bases and J by 4 bases. CDR3 bases: TGCGCCAGCAGCCAACGCCTCCAGCGGGGGGGCCTTTACGAGCAGTACTTC. It yields the protein CASSQRLQRGGLYEQYF.

This clonotype was seen only a few times. This chain joins TRBV15 and TRBJ1-5; the D is unclear. Germline lookup yields CDR1 LNHNV and CDR2 YYDKDF (reference sequence). Trimming pared 1 base from V and 1 base from J, leaving 5 bases between. The CDR3 totals 14 residues. The CDR3 sequence: CATSRVGSNQPQHF. CDR3 DNA sequence: TGTGCCACCAGCAGAGTCGGGAGCAATCAGCCCCAGCATTTT.

The chain joins TRBV11-2 to TRBJ2-4; no clear D gene. This CDR3 spans 16 amino acids. Germline CDR1 reads SGHAT; CDR2 reads FQNNGV. V lost 4 bases and J 0 bases, leaving 13 bases between the germline ends. CDR3 nucleotide sequence: TGTGCCAGCAGCTGGTACATCAATCTAGCCAAAAACATTCAGTACTTC. Translation gives CASSWYINLAKNIQYF.

This chain uses TRBV5-1 with TRBJ2-7, with a weak D call TRBD1 (6 bases). From germline, CDR1 is SGHRS and CDR2 YFSETQ. The length of the CDR3 is 14 residues. V lost 3 bases and J lost 7, with 17 bases in between. CDR3 protein: CASSSRGDTKEQYF. The CDR3 bases are TGCGCCAGCAGCTCGCGAGGGGACACCAAGGAGCAGTACTTC.

The chain joins TRBV7-9 to TRBJ2-3; 14 bases match TRBD2. The germline CDR1 and CDR2 sequences are SEHNR and FQNEAQ (reference sequence). V lost 5 bases to trimming and J lost 2 bases; unmatched junction nucleotides: 15. This CDR3 contains 20 residues. The CDR3 spells CASSPAFPGLAGAYTDTQYF. The CDR3 region has the DNA TGTGCCAGCAGCCCAGCTTTCCCGGGACTAGCGGGAGCCTACACAGATACGCAGTATTTT.

This clonotype was picked up a small number of times. The rearrangement uses TRBV27 and TRBJ2-5; D possibly corresponds to TRBD2 (6 bases). Germline V CDR1 and CDR2: MNHEY, SMNVEV (reference sequence). Trimming stripped 6 bases from V and 5 bases from J, with 10 bases between. The CDR3 spans 12 residues. CDR3 protein: CASSSEGETQYF. CDR3 DNA sequence: TGTGCCAGCAGCTCGGAGGGGGAGACCCAGTACTTC.

This clonotype was observed a handful of times. The CDR3 DNA reads TGCAGTGCTTTTACAGGGGGATGGAACACTGAAGCTTTCTTT. Its translation is CSAFTGGWNTEAFF. V and J are TRBV20-1 and TRBJ1-1; 8 bases are a match to TRBD1. This CDR3 contains 14 residues. V was pared by 5 bases and J by 1 base, with 6 bases of the junction left unmatched. Germline loops: CDR1 DFQATT, CDR2 SNEGSKA (reference sequence).

This clonotype was recorded a few times. V gene TRBV3-2 combines with J gene TRBJ1-1; the D segment call TRBD1 is taken from the table without a DNA check. TRBV3-2 is a documented pseudogene. The CDR3 covers 16 residues. CDR3 in amino acids: CASSQTTGGGNTEAFF. Written as DNA, the CDR3 is TGTGCCAGCAGCCAGACAACAGGGGGCGGCAACACTGAAGCTTTCTTT.

This clonotype was counted between two and nine times. The genes are TRBV7-2 and TRBJ2-1; 7 nucleotides agree with TRBD2. The germline V gene has CDR1 SGHTA and CDR2 FQGNSA. V lost 6 bases to trimming and J lost 5 bases; unmatched junction nucleotides: 13. The CDR3 is 16 amino acids. The CDR3 sequence is CASRPRLGGGNNEQFF. The CDR3 DNA is TGTGCCAGCAGACCCCGTCTGGGCGGGGGTAACAATGAGCAGTTCTTC.

The chain is built from TRBV12-3 or TRBV12-4 and TRBJ2-7; maybe TRBD2 (6 bases). V was trimmed by 4 bases and J by 8 bases, leaving 9 bases between them. The CDR3 length is 11 residues. The CDR3 coding sequence is TGTGCCAGCAGTTCTCGGGGGAAGCAGTACTTC. This translates into CASSSRGKQYF.

This chain connects TRBV6-1 to TRBJ2-3; D unclear. Germline assignment: CDR1 MNHNS and CDR2 SASEGT. V lost 2 bases to trimming and J lost 8 bases, with 8 bases between them. The CDR3 covers 12 residues. CDR3 protein: CASSELTGTQYF. The CDR3, as DNA: TGTGCCAGCAGTGAACTCACGGGTACGCAGTATTTT.

This clonotype was seen a few times. This rearrangement joins TRBV7-9 to TRBJ2-2; 10 bases are shared with TRBD1. After removal of 4 bases from V and 2 bases from J, the junction contained 4 bases not matched to a gene. The CDR3 has 16 residues. CDR1 is SEHNR, CDR2 FQNEAQ, per germline (reference sequence). CDR3 loop: CASSSRDRGNTGELFF. The CDR3, as DNA: TGTGCCAGCAGCTCCCGGGACAGGGGCAACACCGGGGAGCTGTTTTTT. The whole variable domain, filled in from reference TRBV7-9 and TRBJ2-2, reads DTGVSQNPRHKITKRGQNVTFRCDPISEHNRLYWYRQTLGQGPEFLTYFQNEAQLEKSRLLSDRFSAERPKGSFSTLEIQRTEQGDSAMYLCASSSRDRGNTGELFFGEGSRLTVL.

The chain links TRBV12-3 or TRBV12-4 to TRBJ2-7, with D perhaps matching TRBD1 (6 bases). The CDR3 runs 15 residues. The V end lost 5 bases, the J end lost 2 bases, and 16 bases lay between the germline ends. Here the CDR3 DNA reads TGTGCCAGCAGTCCTCGAGGTCAGGGGACCTACGAGCAGTACTTC. Protein product: CASSPRGQGTYEQYF.

This clonotype was observed a handful of times. The rearrangement links TRBV27 to TRBJ1-2; possibly TRBD1 for D (6 bases). V gave up 6 bases and J gave up 1 base, with 21 bases separating them. Germline V gives CDR1 MNHEY, CDR2 SMNVEV (reference sequence). The CDR3 has 17 amino acids. The CDR3, as DNA: TGTGCCAGCAGCCTCTCCTGGGGGACACCAGATAACTATGGCTACACCTTC. It specifies CASSLSWGTPDNYGYTF.

The V gene is TRBV29-1, the J gene TRBJ2-1, with 8 bases that match TRBD1. With 3 bases clipped from V and 2 bases from J, the junction kept 3 bases outside the gene matches. Germline CDR1 SQVTM, CDR2 ANQGSEA. This CDR3 region has 14 residues. For the CDR3, the DNA is TGCAGCGTTGAGTACAGGGGGGCCTACAATGAGCAGTTCTTC. Encoded protein: CSVEYRGAYNEQFF.

This clonotype was detected only a few times. V is TRBV12-3 or TRBV12-4 and J is TRBJ1-2; D may be TRBD1 (5 bases). V lost 3 bases and J 4 bases, leaving 6 bases between the germline ends. This CDR3 region has 12 residues. CDR3 residues: CASSFRVYGYTF. DNA for the CDR3: TGTGCCAGCAGTTTCAGGGTCTATGGCTACACCTTC.